The rows below give T cell receptor beta chains drawn from one sample of a study of blood T cell repertoires in COVID-19. The protocol was immunoSEQ multiplex PCR, while the TCRdb copy is restricted to in-frame clones and leaves out a portion. The sample lists approximately 240,000 clones; 86% were seen once. The sample consisted of PBMCs or T cells enriched from blood (not recorded which). The receptors were sampled from a woman in her forties or fifties in a cohort exposed to, infected with or recovered from COVID-19 (not recorded which). Both conserved end residues are part of each CDR3. D genes are given only for firm matches. Expanded clones get a size class; other rows say once, few or many, or leave the size out.

j_call clone_size d_call v_call cdr3_nt cdr3_aa
TRBJ2-1 NA TRBD1 TRBV5-1 TGCGCCAGCAGCGCAAGGGACAGCTACAATGAGCAGTTCTTC CASSARDSYNEQFF
TRBJ2-2 NA NA TRBV4-3 TGCGCCAGCAGCCAAGCAAGGGGAGGGGAGCTGTTTTTT CASSQARGGELFF
TRBJ1-3 NA NA TRBV5-1 TGCGCCAGCAGCCAAACCCGACAGTTCTCTGGAAACACCATATATTTT CASSQTRQFSGNTIYF
TRBJ2-3 NA TRBD2 TRBV5-1 TGCGCCAGCAGCCGACGACTAGCGGGGGGCACAGATACGCAGTATTTT CASSRRLAGGTDTQYF
TRBJ1-1 NA NA TRBV3-1/TRBV3-2 TGTGCCAGCAGCCAAAGAGGGGACTCGAACACTGAAGCTTTCTTT CASSQRGDSNTEAFF
TRBJ1-2 NA TRBD1 TRBV6-5 TGTGCCAGCGGACGGACAGGGTACGGCTACACCTTC CASGRTGYGYTF
TRBJ1-1 NA NA TRBV5-1 TGCGCCAGCAGCTTCGATGGGAGCGCCACTGAAGCTTTCTTT CASSFDGSATEAFF
TRBJ1-4 NA TRBD1 TRBV3-1/TRBV3-2 TGTGCCAGCAGCCGAGGGACAGGGGTTAATGAAAAACTGTTTTTT CASSRGTGVNEKLFF
TRBJ1-6 NA TRBD1 TRBV5-1 TGCGCCAGCAGCTTGCAACAGGGGGGATCACCCCTCCACTTT CASSLQQGGSPLHF
TRBJ1-2 NA TRBD1 TRBV7-2 TGTGCCAGCAGCTTAGCGCGAGGGACAGGGGGAGGCTACACCTTC CASSLARGTGGGYTF
TRBJ1-6 few NA TRBV5-4 TGTGCCAGCAGCCCCTCGGGGAATTCACCCCTCCACTTT CASSPSGNSPLHF
TRBJ2-7 NA TRBD2 TRBV4-3 TGCGCCAGCAGCCAAGGGACTAGCGGGCGATACGAGCAGTACTTC CASSQGTSGRYEQYF
TRBJ1-6 NA NA TRBV3-1/TRBV3-2 TGTGCCAGCAGCCCCCAGGTAAGGGGCTTTGGTTCACCCCTCCACTTT CASSPQVRGFGSPLHF
TRBJ1-1 once NA TRBV9 TGTGCCAGCAGCGGAGGGGGGGACGGGATTAACACTGAAGCTTTCTTT CASSGGGDGINTEAFF
TRBJ2-7 few TRBD2 TRBV5-1 TGCGCCAGCAGTCGGCGGGGGGCCACCTACGAGCAGTACTTC CASSRRGATYEQYF
TRBJ1-5 NA NA TRBV7-2 TGTGCCAGCAGCCCCCCGGGGGGGGCGTATCAGCCCCAGCATTTT CASSPPGGAYQPQHF
TRBJ1-2 NA NA TRBV28 TGTGCCAGCAGCCAAACAGGGTACGGCTACACCTTC CASSQTGYGYTF
TRBJ2-7 NA TRBD1 TRBV28 TGTGCCAGCAGTCAGACGCCGGGACAGGAAGCCTACGAGCAGTACTTC CASSQTPGQEAYEQYF
TRBJ1-2 NA TRBD1 TRBV4-2 TGTGCCAGCAGCCAAACACAAGGGGGCAACTATGGCTACACCTTC CASSQTQGGNYGYTF
TRBJ1-4 NA TRBD1 TRBV28 TGTGCCAGCAATCTCCAGGGGGCGCGAGAAAAACTGTTTTTT CASNLQGAREKLFF
TRBJ1-1 NA NA TRBV4-3 TGCGCCAGCAGCCAAGTAATAGGGGCGAACACTGAAGCTTTCTTT CASSQVIGANTEAFF
TRBJ2-1 NA NA TRBV12-3/TRBV12-4 TGTGCCAGCAGTTTGTTATACAATGAGCAGTTCTTC CASSLLYNEQFF
TRBJ1-3 NA TRBD1 TRBV2 TGTGCCAGCATTACGGACAGGACGATGGGAAACACCATATATTTT CASITDRTMGNTIYF
TRBJ2-2 NA NA TRBV9 TGTGCCAGCAGCGTAGCAGGTAGTAACACCGGGGAGCTGTTTTTT CASSVAGSNTGELFF
TRBJ2-3 once NA TRBV11-2 TGTGCCAGCAGCTTTAACACAGATACGCAGTATTTT CASSFNTDTQYF
TRBJ1-6 few NA TRBV7-8 TGTGCCAGCAGCTTCTTAGACACCCGCCAGGGGCCTAATTCACCCCTCCACTTT CASSFLDTRQGPNSPLHF
TRBJ2-1 NA TRBD2 TRBV5-1 TGCGCCAGCAGCTTGACACTAGCGGGGGGGCCGAATGAGCAGTTCTTC CASSLTLAGGPNEQFF
TRBJ1-1 NA NA TRBV28 TGTGCCAGCAGAGAGCAAGCGGCCCCTGAAGCTTTCTTT CASREQAAPEAFF
TRBJ1-2 once TRBD1 TRBV6-2/TRBV6-3 TGTGCCAGCAGTTACAGGACAGGAAATGGCTACACCTTC CASSYRTGNGYTF
TRBJ1-2 NA NA TRBV20-1 TGCAGTGCTAGTCCCGGGGTTATGTATGGCTACACCTTC CSASPGVMYGYTF
TRBJ1-2 once TRBD1 TRBV4-3 TGCGCCAGCAGCCAAGACAGGGGGAGGTCTGGCTACACCTTC CASSQDRGRSGYTF
TRBJ2-7 NA TRBD1 TRBV7-8 TGTGCCAGCAGCTCCGAAAGGACAGGGGGGCCCTACGAGCAGTACTTC CASSSERTGGPYEQYF
TRBJ2-1 once NA TRBV3-1/TRBV3-2 TGTGCCAGCAGCCCCCTCTCTAGCCGCAATGAGCAGTTCTTC CASSPLSSRNEQFF
TRBJ2-3 NA NA TRBV15 TGTGCCACCAGCAGAGATCAGACATATGCCACAGATACGCAGTATTTT CATSRDQTYATDTQYF
TRBJ1-2 NA TRBD1 TRBV11-2 TGTGCCAGCAGCCCGGGACAGGGTTATGGCTACACCTTC CASSPGQGYGYTF
TRBJ1-5 NA TRBD1 TRBV6-6 TGTGCCAGCAGCTCGCGGACAGGGGCCGGGGGGCCTGGAAATCAGCCCCAGCATTTT CASSSRTGAGGPGNQPQHF
TRBJ2-1 NA NA TRBV4-2 TGTGCCAGCAGCCAAGATGACTTTCGGGAGCAGTTCTTC CASSQDDFREQFF